The entry below describes one T cell receptor (beta chain). Its matching antigen is unknown. Per the germline V gene, CDR1 is MNHNY and CDR2 is SVGAGI (reference sequence). The CDR3 loop spans 15 amino acids. Germline trimming cut 8 bases from V and 4 bases from J; bases unmatched to any gene: 9. Noted time point: after dendritic cell vaccination, including at tumor progression/relapse. The sample comes from a study of glioma-infiltrating T cells after dendritic cell vaccination. Points from the study as a whole: Estimated pretreatment TIL content predicted outcome after dendritic cell vaccination.

The PCR used 60 V beta and 13 J beta primers. The assay was immunoSEQ multiplex PCR, and TCRdb's table has in-frame clones only and misses some. The table lists about 65,000 clones, about nine tenths of them singletons. This specimen consisted of blood, obtained after dendritic cell vaccination. This chain links TRBV6-6 with TRBJ1-2, with 11 bases identical to TRBD1. The receptor's source is a human donor with glioblastoma. For the CDR3, the DNA is TGTGCCAGCGGTCCATCCGGGACAGGGGGCTATGGCTACACCTTC. Amino acids: CASGPSGTGGYGYTF.